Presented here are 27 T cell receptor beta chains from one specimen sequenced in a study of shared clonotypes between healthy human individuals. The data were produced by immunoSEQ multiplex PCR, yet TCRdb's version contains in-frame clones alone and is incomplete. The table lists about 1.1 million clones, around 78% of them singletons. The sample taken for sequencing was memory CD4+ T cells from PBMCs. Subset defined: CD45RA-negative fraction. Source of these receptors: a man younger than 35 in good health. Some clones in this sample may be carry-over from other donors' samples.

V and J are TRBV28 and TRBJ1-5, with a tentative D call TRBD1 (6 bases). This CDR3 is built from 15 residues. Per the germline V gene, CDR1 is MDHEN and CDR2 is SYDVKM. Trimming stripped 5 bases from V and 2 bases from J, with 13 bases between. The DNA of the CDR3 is TGTGCCAGCAGTCATGGGACACCTGGCAATCAGCCCCAGCATTTT. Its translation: CASSHGTPGNQPQHF. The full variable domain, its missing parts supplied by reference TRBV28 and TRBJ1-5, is DVKVTQSSRYLVKRTGEKVFLECVQDMDHENMFWYRQDPGLGLRLIYFSYDVKMKEKGDIPEGYSVSREKKERFSLILESASTNQTSMYLCASSHGTPGNQPQHFGDGTRLSIL.

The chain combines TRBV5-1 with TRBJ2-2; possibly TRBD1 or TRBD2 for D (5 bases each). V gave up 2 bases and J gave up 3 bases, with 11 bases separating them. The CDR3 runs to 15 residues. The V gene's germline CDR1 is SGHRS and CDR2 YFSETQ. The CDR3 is CASSLTGTHTGELFF. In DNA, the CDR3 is TGCGCCAGCAGCTTAACCGGGACCCACACCGGGGAGCTGTTTTTT.

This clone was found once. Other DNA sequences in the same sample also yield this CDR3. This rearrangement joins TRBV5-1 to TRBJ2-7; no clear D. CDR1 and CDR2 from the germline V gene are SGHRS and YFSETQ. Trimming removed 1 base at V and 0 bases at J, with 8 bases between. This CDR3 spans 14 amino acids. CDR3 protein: CASSLSGDSYEQYF. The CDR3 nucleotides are TGCGCCAGCAGCTTGTCCGGCGACTCCTACGAGCAGTACTTC.

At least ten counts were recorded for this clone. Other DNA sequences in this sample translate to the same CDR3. CDR3 coding DNA: TGCGCCAGCAGCCCCGCAGGGACAGGATATGGCTACACCTTC. The encoded protein is CASSPAGTGYGYTF. This sequence joins TRBV5-1 and TRBJ1-2, with 8 nucleotides matching TRBD1. Germline V gives CDR1 SGHRS, CDR2 YFSETQ. This CDR3 is built from 14 residues. The trim removed 4 bases at V and 5 bases at J, leaving 7 bases unmatched.

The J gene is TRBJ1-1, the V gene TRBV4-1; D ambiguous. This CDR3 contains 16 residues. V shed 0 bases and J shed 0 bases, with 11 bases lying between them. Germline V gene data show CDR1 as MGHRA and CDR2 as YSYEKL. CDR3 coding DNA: TGCGCCAGCAGCCAAGACGTCCTAATGATGAACACTGAAGCTTTCTTT. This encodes CASSQDVLMMNTEAFF.

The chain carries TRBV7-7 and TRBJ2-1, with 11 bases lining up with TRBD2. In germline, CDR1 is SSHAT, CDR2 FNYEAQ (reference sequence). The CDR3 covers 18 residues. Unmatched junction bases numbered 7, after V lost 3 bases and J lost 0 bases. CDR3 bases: TGTGCCAGCAGCTTGGGGACTAGCGGCCGCGGCTCCTACAATGAGCAGTTCTTC. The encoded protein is CASSLGTSGRGSYNEQFF.

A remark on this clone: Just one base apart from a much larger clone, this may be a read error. CDR3 sequence reads: CASSWTSLETQYF. CDR3 DNA sequence: TGTGCCAGCAGCTGGACTAGCCTGGAGACCCAGTACTTC. The chain uses TRBV7-9 and TRBJ2-5; 8 positions agree with TRBD2. Germline lookup yields CDR1 SEHNR and CDR2 FQNEAQ (reference sequence). The CDR3 runs to 13 residues. V gave up 4 bases and J gave up 5 bases; unmatched junction bases: 3. The full variable domain, with the rest looked up from reference TRBV7-9 and TRBJ2-5, is DTGVSQNPRHKITKRGQNVTFRCDPISEHNRLYWYRQTLGQGPEFLTYFQNEAQLEKSRLLSDRFSAERPKGSFSTLEIQRTEQGDSAMYLCASSWTSLETQYFGPGTRLLVL.

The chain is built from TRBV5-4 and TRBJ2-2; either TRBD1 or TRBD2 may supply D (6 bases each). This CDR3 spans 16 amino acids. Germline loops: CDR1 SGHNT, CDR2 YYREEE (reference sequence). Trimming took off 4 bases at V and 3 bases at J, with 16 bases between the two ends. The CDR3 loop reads CASSGTWRGDTGELFF. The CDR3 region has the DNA TGTGCCAGCAGCGGGACATGGCGGGGAGACACCGGGGAGCTGTTTTTT.

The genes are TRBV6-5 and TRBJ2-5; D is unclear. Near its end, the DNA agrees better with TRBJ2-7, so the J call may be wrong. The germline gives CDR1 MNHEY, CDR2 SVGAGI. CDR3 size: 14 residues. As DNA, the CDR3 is TGTGCCAGCAGGAAGACTCTCTACTCCTACGAGCAGTACTTC. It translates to CASRKTLYSYEQYF.

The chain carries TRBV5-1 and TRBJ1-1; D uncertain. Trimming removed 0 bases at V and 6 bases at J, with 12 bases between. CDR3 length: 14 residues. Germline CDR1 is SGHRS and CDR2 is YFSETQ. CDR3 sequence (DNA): TGCGCCAGCAGCTTGGTGGCAGCCACTTCTGAAGCTTTCTTT. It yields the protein CASSLVAATSEAFF.

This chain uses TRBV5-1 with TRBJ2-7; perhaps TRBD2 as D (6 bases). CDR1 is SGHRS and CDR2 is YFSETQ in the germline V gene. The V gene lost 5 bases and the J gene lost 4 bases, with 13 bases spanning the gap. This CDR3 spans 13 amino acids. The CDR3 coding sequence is TGCGCCAGCAGTATGACCGGGGGATACGAGCAGTACTTC. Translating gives CASSMTGGYEQYF.

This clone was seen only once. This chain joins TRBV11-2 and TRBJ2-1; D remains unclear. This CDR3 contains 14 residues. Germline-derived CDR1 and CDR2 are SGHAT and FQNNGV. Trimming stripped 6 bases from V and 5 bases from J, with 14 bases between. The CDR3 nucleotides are TGTGCCAGCAGGCCCCCGACTGGGAACAATGAGCAGTTCTTC. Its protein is CASRPPTGNNEQFF.

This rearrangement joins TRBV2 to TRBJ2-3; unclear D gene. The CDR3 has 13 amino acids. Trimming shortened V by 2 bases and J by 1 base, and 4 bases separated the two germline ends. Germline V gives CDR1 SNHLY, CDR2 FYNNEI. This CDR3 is CASSEWGTDTQYF. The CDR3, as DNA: TGTGCCAGCAGTGAATGGGGCACAGATACGCAGTATTTT.

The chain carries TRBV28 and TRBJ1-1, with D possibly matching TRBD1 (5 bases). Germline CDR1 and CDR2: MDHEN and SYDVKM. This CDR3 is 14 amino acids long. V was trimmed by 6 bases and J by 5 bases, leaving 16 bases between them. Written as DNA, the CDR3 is TGTGCCAGCAGGTGGGGCAGGGTTGGGACTGAAGCTTTCTTT. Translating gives CASRWGRVGTEAFF.

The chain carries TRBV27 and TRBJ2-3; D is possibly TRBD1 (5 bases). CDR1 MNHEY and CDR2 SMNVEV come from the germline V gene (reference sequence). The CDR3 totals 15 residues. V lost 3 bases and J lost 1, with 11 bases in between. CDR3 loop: CASSFQRGGTDTQYF. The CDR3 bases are TGTGCCAGCAGTTTTCAAAGGGGCGGCACAGATACGCAGTATTTT.

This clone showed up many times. CDR3 protein: CASSKSYEQYF. CDR3 DNA: TGTGCCAGCAGTAAGTCCTACGAGCAGTACTTC. V and J are TRBV7-9 and TRBJ2-7; D call uncertain. The CDR3 runs 11 residues. V dropped 6 bases and J dropped 1 base, with 4 bases sitting between them. CDR1 SEHNR and CDR2 FQNEAQ come from the germline V gene (reference sequence).

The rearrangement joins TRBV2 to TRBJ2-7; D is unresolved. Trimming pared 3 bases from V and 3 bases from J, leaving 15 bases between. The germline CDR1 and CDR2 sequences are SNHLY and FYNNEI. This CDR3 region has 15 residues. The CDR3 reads CASSEPASGFYEQYF. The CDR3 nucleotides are TGTGCCAGCAGTGAGCCTGCTAGTGGGTTCTACGAGCAGTACTTC.

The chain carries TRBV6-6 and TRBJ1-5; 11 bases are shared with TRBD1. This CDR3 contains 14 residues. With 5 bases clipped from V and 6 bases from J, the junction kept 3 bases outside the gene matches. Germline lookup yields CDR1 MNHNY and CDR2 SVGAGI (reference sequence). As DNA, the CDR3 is TGTGCCAGCAGTCCCGGGACAGGGGGTCAGCCCCAGCATTTT. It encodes CASSPGTGGQPQHF.

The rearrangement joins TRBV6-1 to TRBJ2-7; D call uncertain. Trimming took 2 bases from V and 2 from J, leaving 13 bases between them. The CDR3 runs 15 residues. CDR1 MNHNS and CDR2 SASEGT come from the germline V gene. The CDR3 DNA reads TGTGCCAGCAGTGAAATCGGCAGGTCAACCTACGAGCAGTACTTC. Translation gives CASSEIGRSTYEQYF.

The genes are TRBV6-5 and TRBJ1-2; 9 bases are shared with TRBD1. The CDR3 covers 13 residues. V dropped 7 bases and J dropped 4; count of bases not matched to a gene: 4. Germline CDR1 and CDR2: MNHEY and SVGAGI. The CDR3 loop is CASTLDRGYGYTF. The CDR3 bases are TGTGCCAGCACGTTGGACAGGGGCTATGGCTACACCTTC.

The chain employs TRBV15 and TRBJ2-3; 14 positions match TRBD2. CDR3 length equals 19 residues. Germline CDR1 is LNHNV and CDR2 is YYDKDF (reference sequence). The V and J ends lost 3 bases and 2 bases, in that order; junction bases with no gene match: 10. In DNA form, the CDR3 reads TGTGCCACCAGCAGTGGTAGGACTAGCGGGAGGACAATCACAGATACGCAGTATTTT. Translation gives CATSSGRTSGRTITDTQYF.

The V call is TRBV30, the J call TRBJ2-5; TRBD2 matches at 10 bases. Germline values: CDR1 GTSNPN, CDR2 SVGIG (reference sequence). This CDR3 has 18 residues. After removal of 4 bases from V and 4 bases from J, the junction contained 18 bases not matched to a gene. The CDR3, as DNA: TGTGCCTGGAAGGGAGTGGGAAAGCGGGAGGGCCGACGAGAGACCCAGTACTTC. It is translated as CAWKGVGKREGRRETQYF.

This CDR3 reads CASSLFGIANTGELFF. CDR3 nucleotide sequence: TGTGCCAGCAGCTTATTCGGTATCGCGAACACCGGGGAGCTGTTTTTT. J is TRBJ2-2 and V is TRBV7-6; D unresolved. CDR1 is SGHVS and CDR2 is FNYEAQ in the germline V gene. Trimming left V 2 bases short and J 0 bases short, with 10 bases between. This CDR3 has 16 residues.

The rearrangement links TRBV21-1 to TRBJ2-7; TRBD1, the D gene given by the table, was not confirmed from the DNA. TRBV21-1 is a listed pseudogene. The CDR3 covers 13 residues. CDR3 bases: TGTGCCAGCAGCAGCCGGGACAGGGACGAGCAGTACTTC. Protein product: CASSSRDRDEQYF.

CDR3 nucleotide sequence: TGCGCCAGCAGCCAACAGGAGTCTGGAAACACCATATATTTT. Amino acid sequence: CASSQQESGNTIYF. The rearrangement uses TRBV4-1 and TRBJ1-3; D ambiguous. Trimming shortened V by 2 bases and J by 1 base, and 6 bases separated the two germline ends. The CDR3 runs to 14 residues. Germline values: CDR1 MGHRA, CDR2 YSYEKL.

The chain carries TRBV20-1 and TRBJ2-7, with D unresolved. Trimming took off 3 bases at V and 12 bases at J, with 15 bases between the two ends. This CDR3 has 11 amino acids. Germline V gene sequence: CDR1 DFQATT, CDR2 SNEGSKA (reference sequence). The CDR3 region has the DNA TGCAGTGCTAGCCGGGCGGAATCGGGGTACTTC. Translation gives CSASRAESGYF.

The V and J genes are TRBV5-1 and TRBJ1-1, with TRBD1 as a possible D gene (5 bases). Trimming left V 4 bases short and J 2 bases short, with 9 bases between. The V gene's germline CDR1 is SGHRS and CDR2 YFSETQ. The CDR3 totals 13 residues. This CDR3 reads CASSQDINTEAFF. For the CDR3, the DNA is TGCGCCAGCAGCCAGGACATAAACACTGAAGCTTTCTTT.